This T cell receptor (beta chain) was recorded in a study of patients and donors after allogeneic stem cell transplantation. TCRdb re-called the RT-PCR reads through MiXCR, storing one row per CDR3 protein. The sample has approximately 140,000 distinct CDR3 sequences, about 36% seen once. This clonotype appeared a few times. This sequence originates from a human donor who was either an allogeneic HSCT recipient or a stem cell or donor lymphocyte infusion donor (not recorded which). It is not recorded whose cells these are; they may come from a transplant donor. The sequenced sample was blood, either unsorted or a sorted T cell fraction (not recorded which).

This CDR3 reads CSAEIAGGYNSPLHF. Written as DNA, the CDR3 is TGCAGTGCCGAAATCGCAGGGGGCTATAATTCACCCCTCCACTTT. The chain carries TRBV20-1 and TRBJ1-6; 7 bases line up with TRBD1. The germline gives CDR1 DFQATT, CDR2 SNEGSKA (reference sequence). V shed 6 bases and J 3 bases; nucleotides not matched to a gene: 8. The CDR3 is 15 residues long.